This T cell receptor (beta chain) was sequenced for a study of vaccination effects on CD4 cells after COVID-19. Study-level information: It was a median of 72 days after the second dose that post-vaccine samples were obtained.

General observations from the study: Spike-reactive clones in convalescents after vaccination were chiefly newly vaccine-induced. Missing from the study were early post-infection timepoints, and its convalescent patients were few.

CD4+ T cell isolation took place after 10 days of culture. PCR showed that the person got SARS-CoV-2 infection at some point between March and December 2020. Two-dose vaccination with either BNT162b2 or mRNA-1273 was given to the participants. Half-medium exchanges with IL-2 medium took place on days 3 and 7. There are 10 residues in the CDR3. From germline, CDR1 is LGHDT and CDR2 YNNKEL (reference sequence). A note on this clone: Its antigen is currently unknown.

This table comes from immunoSEQ multiplex PCR, and its TCRdb copy is limited to in-frame clones, with some not included. The sample consists of approximately 30,000 clones, about 75% of them appearing once. The TCR was taken from a human donor who had a prior SARS-CoV-2 infection. The sequences come from CD4+ T cells from PBMCs cultured without peptide, collected after COVID-19 vaccination. The gene calls are TRBV3-1 (or the pseudogene TRBV3-2) and TRBJ2-2; D remains ambiguous. The CDR3 region has the DNA TGTGTCCCGGTGGCCGGGGAGCTGTTTTTT. Amino acid sequence: CVPVAGELFF.